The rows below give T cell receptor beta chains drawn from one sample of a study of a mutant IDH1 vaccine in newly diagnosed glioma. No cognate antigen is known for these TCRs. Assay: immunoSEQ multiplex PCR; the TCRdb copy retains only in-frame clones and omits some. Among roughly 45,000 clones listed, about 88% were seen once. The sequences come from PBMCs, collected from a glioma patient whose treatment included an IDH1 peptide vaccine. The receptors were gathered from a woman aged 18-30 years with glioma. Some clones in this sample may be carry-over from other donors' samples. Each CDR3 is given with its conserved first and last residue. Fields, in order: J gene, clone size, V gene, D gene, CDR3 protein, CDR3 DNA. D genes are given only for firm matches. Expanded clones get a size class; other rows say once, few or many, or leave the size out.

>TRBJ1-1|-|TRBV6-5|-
CASSLGTEAFF
TGTGCCAGCAGTTTAGGCACTGAAGCTTTCTTT
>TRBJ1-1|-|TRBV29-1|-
CSVEVWASNTEAFF
TGCAGCGTTGAAGTATGGGCTTCGAACACTGAAGCTTTCTTT
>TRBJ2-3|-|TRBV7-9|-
CASSLVMADAGTDTQYF
TGTGCCAGCAGCTTAGTGATGGCCGACGCAGGCACAGATACGCAGTATTTT
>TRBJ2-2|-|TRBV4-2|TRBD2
CASSQRGGGTGELFF
TGTGCCAGCAGCCAGCGGGGGGGAGGGACCGGGGAGCTGTTTTTT
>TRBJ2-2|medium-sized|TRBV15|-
CATSTLRGTGELFF
TGTGCCACCAGCACCTTAAGGGGCACCGGGGAGCTGTTTTTT
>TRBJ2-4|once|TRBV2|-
CASRRTLRENIQYF
TGTGCCAGCAGGCGGACCCTTCGGGAAAACATTCAGTACTTC
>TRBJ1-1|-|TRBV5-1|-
CASSSAGARNTEAFF
TGCGCCAGCAGCTCCGCGGGGGCCCGGAACACTGAAGCTTTCTTT
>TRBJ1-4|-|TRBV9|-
CASSVYGSTNEKLFF
TGTGCCAGCAGCGTATATGGATCAACTAATGAAAAACTGTTTTTT
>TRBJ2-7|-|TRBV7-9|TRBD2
CASSPTFGTSAYYEQYF
TGTGCCAGCAGCCCCACCTTCGGGACTAGCGCTTACTACGAGCAGTACTTC
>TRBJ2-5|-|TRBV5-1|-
CASSLGGGFQETQYF
TGCGCCAGCAGCCTAGGAGGGGGGTTCCAAGAGACCCAGTACTTC
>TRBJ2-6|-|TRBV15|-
CATNQRNGANVLTF
TGTGCCACGAATCAGAGGAATGGGGCCAACGTCCTGACTTTC
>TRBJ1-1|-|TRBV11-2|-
CASSLHLGAEAFF
TGTGCCAGCAGCTTACATCTGGGGGCTGAAGCTTTCTTT
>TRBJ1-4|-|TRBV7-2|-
CASSLGPLKNEKLFF
TGTGCCAGCAGCTTAGGGCCTCTAAAAAATGAAAAACTGTTTTTT
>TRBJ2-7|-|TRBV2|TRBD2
CASSDFEREGYEQYF
TGTGCCAGCAGTGATTTTGAGCGGGAGGGCTACGAGCAGTACTTC
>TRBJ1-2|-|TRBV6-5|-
CASSYSTRYLTLGYTF
TGTGCCAGCAGTTACTCGACCAGATACCTGACGTTGGGCTACACCTTC
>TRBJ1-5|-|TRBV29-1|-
CSVQEGVEPQHF
TGCAGCGTCCAGGAGGGTGTGGAGCCCCAGCATTTT
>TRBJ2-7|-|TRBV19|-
CASSPLRGGEQYF
TGTGCCAGTAGTCCCTTGAGGGGGGGCGAGCAGTACTTC
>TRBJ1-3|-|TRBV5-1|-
CASSLALSATGGDTIYF
TGCGCCAGCAGCTTGGCCCTGTCAGCCACAGGTGGTGACACCATATATTTT
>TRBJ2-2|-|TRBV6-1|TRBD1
CASSGQGGGELFF
TGTGCCAGCAGCGGACAGGGTGGCGGGGAGCTGTTTTTT
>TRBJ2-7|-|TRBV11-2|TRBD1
CASSLGQRDYEQYF
TGTGCCAGCAGCTTGGGACAGAGGGATTACGAGCAGTACTTC
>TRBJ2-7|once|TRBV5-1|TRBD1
CASSAAGTGVYEQYF
TGCGCCAGCAGCGCAGCCGGGACAGGGGTATACGAGCAGTACTTC
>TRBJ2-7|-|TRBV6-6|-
CASSSSEQYF
TGTGCCAGCAGTTCCAGCGAGCAGTACTTC
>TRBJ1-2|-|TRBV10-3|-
CAISDLAGYYGYTF
TGTGCCATCAGTGACCTAGCAGGCTACTATGGCTACACCTTC
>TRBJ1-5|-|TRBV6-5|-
CASTSGRGNQPQHF
TGTGCCAGCACTTCGGGACGGGGCAATCAGCCCCAGCATTTT
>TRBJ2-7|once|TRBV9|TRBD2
CASSVGGSGTYEQYF
TGTGCCAGCAGCGTAGGGGGTAGCGGGACCTACGAGCAGTACTTC
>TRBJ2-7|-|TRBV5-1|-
CASSPNPSYEQYF
TGCGCCAGCAGCCCTAATCCCTCCTACGAGCAGTACTTC
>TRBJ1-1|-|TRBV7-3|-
CASSWDTYTEAFF
TGTGCCAGCAGCTGGGACACCTACACTGAAGCTTTCTTT
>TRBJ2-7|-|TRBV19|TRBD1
CASSPGQGGAYEQYF
TGTGCCAGTAGTCCCGGACAGGGGGGAGCCTACGAGCAGTACTTC
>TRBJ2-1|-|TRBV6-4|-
CASSDSAGSYNEQFF
TGTGCCAGCAGTGACTCAGCGGGCTCCTACAATGAGCAGTTCTTC
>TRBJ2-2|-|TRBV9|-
CASSVGAAPHLTGELFF
TGTGCCAGCAGCGTAGGAGCGGCTCCGCATCTCACCGGGGAGCTGTTTTTT
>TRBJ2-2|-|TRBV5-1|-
CASSLGKNTGELFF
TGCGCCAGCAGCTTGGGCAAAAACACCGGGGAGCTGTTTTTT
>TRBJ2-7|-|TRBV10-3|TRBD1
CASGDRGLGIYEQYF
TGTGCCTCCGGGGACAGGGGGCTTGGTATTTACGAGCAGTACTTC
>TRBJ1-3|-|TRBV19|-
CASSIVRGGGNTIYF
TGTGCCAGTAGTATAGTCAGGGGAGGAGGAAACACCATATATTTT
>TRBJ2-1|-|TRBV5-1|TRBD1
CASSSGQGPYNEQFF
TGCGCCAGCAGCTCGGGACAGGGCCCCTACAATGAGCAGTTCTTC
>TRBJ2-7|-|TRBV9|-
CASSALDGPLEQYF
TGTGCCAGCAGCGCCTTGGACGGACCATTAGAGCAGTACTTC
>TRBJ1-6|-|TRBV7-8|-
CASSLVSTGYNSPLHF
TGTGCCAGCAGCTTAGTATCGACAGGCTATAATTCACCCCTCCACTTT
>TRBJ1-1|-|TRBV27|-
CASSVQGGRNTNTEAFF
TGTGCCAGCAGCGTACAGGGAGGGAGGAATACTAACACTGAAGCTTTCTTT
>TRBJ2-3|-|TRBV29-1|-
CSVDTGDTQYF
TGCAGCGTTGATACGGGCGATACGCAGTATTTT
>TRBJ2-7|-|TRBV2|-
CASSARRSYEQYF
TGTGCCAGCAGTGCTAGGAGGTCCTACGAGCAGTACTTC
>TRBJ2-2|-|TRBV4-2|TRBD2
CASSQDPTSGNTGELFF
TGTGCCAGCAGCCAAGATCCGACTAGCGGGAACACCGGGGAGCTGTTTTTT
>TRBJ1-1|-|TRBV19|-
CASTGTVLNTEAFF
TGTGCCAGTACCGGTACCGTATTGAACACTGAAGCTTTCTTT
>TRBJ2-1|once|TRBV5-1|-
CASSPDFLREFF
TGCGCCAGCAGCCCGGACTTCCTGAGGGAGTTCTTC
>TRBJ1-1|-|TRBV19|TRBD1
CASTDGTGEAFF
TGTGCCAGTACCGATGGGACAGGCGAAGCTTTCTTT
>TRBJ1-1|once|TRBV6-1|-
CASTRGNTEAFF
TGTGCCAGCACTAGAGGGAACACTGAAGCTTTCTTT